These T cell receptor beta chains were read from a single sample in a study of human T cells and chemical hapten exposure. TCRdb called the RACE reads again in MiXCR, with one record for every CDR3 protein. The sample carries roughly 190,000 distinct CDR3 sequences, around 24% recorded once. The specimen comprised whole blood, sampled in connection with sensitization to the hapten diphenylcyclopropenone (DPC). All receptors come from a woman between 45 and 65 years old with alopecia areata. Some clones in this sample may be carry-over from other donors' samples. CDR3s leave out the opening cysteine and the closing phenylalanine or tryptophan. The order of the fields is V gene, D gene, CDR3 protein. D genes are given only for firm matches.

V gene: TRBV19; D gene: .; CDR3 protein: ASSGEVGSNTGELF
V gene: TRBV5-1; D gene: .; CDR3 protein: ASSLTSGTGLTYNEQF
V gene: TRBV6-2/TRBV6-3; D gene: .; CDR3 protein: ASSYEYNSPLH
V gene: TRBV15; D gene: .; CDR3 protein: ATSRDSNRANNEQF
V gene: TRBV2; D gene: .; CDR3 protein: ASKADANQPQH
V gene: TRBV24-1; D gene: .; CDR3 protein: ATGTRNEQF
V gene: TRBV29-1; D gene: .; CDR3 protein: SVDPGPQETQY
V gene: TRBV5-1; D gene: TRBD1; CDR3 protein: ASSLAGQGGQPQH
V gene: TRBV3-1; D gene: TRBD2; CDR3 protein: ASSQDLWREGSTDTQY
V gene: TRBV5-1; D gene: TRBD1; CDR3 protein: ASSLGQANEKLF
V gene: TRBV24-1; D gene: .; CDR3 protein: ATSDPRSVTGELF
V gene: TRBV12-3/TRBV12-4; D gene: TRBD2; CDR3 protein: ASRTRGGGHNEQF
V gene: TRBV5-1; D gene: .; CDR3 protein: ASSLGNSYEQY
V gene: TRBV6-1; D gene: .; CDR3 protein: ATWTGNTEAF
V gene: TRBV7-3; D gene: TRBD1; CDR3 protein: ASSRTGGDTEAF
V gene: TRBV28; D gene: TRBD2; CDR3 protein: ASSGAGGGRETQY
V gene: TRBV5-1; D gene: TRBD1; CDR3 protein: ASSTDRAATNEKLF
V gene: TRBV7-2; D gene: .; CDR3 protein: ASSFGAVQETQY
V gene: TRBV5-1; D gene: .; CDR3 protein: ASSLVDGANVLT
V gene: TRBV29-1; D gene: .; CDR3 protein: SVGTGGSYNEQF
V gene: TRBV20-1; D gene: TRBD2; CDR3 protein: SARGGEGALGTQY
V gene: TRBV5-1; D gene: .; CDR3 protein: ASSFGPNTGELF
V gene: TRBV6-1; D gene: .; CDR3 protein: ASSETVGLLFSEQF
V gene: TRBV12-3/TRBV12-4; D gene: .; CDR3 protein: ASRTVGNTEAF
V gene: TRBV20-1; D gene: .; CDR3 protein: SARVRGRGNTEAF
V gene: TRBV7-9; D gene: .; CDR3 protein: ASSRAEIANTGELF
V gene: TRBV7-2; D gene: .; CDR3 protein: ASSRDRIQETQY
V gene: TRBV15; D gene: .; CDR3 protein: ATRVGGGQGKTGANVLT
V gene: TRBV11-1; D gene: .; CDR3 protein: ASGVFTYNEQF
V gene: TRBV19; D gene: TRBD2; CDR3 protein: ASSMTSGRSNEQF
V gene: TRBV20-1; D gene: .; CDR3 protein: SARIVGVYGYT
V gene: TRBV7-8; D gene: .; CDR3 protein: ASSLKGRQLQETQY
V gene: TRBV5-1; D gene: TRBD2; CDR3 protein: ASSASGRAYEQY
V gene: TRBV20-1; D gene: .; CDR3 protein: SARSIGSSTDTQY
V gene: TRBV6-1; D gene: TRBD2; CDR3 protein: ASSESSGNHEQY
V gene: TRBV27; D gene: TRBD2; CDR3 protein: ASSGASGLGQF
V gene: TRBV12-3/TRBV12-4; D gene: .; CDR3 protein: ASSLMGSSTDTQY
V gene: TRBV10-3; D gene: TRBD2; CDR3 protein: AISESGTSGRYNEQF
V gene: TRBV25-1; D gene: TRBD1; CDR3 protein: ASTDGGTGNYGYT
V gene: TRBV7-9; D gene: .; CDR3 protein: ASSLGTGWAEAF
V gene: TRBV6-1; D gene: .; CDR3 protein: ASSETALFYNEQF
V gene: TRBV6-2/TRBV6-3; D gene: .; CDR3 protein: ASSYSRTEARSQETQY
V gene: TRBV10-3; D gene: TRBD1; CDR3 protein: AIRTGGAGTEAF
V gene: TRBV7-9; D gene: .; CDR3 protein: ASGRGGQDEQY
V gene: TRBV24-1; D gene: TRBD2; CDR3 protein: ATSRGLAGGDSYNEQF
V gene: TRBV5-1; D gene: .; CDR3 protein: ASSLDHGGRTEAF
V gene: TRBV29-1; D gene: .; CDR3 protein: SAGVGVNTEAF
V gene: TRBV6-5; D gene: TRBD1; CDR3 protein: ASSRDRPLGANVLT
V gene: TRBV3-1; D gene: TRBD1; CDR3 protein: ASSGRDRPGEQY
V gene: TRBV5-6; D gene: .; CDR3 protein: ASSLESGRLGTEAF
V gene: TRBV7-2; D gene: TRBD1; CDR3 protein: ASSLNRGLAANNEQF
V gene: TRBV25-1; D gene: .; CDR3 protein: ASSENYNEQF
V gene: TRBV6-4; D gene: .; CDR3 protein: ASSATGRSYNEQF
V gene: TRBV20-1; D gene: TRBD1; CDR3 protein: SARQTGSSYNSPLH
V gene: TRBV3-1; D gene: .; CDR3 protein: ASSRQATNEKLF